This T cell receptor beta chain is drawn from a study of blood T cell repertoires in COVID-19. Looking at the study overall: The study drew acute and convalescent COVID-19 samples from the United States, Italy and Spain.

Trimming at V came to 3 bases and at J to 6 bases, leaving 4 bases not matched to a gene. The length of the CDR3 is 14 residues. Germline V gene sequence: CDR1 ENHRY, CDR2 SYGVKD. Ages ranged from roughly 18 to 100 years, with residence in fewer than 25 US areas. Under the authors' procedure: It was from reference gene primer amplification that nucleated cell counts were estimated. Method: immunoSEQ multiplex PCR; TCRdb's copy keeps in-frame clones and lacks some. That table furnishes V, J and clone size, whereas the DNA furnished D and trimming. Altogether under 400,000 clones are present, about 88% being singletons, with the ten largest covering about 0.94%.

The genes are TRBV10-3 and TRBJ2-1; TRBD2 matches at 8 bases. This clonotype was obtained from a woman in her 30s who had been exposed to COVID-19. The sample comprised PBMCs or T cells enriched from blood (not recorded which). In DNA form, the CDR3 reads TGTGCCATCAGTGAAAGCGGGAGTCTCAATGAGCAGTTCTTC. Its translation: CAISESGSLNEQFF.